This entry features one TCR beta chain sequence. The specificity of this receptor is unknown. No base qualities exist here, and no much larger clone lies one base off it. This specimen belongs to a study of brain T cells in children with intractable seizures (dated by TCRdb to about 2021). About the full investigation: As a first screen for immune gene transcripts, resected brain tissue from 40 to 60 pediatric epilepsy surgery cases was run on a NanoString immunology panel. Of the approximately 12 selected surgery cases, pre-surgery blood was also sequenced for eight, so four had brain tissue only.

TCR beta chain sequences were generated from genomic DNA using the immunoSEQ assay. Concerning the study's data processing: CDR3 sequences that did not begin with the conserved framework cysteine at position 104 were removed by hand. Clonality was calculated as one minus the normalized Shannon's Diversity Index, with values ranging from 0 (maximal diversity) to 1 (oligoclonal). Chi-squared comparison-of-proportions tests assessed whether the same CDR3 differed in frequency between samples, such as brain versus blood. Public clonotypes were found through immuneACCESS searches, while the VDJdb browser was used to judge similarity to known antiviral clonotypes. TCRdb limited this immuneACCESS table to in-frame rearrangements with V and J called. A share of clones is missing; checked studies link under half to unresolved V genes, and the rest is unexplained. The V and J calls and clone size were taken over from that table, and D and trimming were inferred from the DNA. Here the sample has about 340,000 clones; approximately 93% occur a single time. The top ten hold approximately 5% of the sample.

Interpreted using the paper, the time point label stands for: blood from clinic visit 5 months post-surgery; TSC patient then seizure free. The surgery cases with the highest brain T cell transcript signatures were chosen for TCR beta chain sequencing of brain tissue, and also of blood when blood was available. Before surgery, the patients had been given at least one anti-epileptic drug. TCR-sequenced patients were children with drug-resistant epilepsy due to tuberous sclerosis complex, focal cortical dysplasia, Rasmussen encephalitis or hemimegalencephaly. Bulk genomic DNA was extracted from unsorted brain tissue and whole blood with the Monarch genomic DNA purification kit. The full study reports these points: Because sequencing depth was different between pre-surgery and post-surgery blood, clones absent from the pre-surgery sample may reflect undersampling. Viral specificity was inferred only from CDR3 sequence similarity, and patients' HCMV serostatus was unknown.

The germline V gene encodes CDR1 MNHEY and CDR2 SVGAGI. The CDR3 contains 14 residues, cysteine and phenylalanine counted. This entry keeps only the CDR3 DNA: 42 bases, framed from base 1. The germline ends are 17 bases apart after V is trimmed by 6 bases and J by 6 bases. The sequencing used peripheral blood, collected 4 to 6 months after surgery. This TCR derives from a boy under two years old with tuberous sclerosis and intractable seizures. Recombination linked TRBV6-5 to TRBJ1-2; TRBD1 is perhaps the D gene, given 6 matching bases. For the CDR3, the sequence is CASSSRDGGDGYTF. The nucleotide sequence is TGTGCCAGCAGCTCCAGGGATGGGGGCGATGGCTACACCTTC.